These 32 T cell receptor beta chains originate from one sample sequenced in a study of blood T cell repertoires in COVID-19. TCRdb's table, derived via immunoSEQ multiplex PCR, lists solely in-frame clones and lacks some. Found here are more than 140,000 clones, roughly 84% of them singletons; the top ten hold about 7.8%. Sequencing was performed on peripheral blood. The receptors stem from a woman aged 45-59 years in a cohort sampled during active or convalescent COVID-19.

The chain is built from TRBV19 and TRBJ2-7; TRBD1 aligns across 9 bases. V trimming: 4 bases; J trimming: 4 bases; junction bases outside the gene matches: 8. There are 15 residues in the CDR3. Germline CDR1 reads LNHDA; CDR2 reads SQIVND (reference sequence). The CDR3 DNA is TGTGCCAGTAGTACACCGGACAGGGGCCCATACGAGCAGTACTTC. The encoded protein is CASSTPDRGPYEQYF.

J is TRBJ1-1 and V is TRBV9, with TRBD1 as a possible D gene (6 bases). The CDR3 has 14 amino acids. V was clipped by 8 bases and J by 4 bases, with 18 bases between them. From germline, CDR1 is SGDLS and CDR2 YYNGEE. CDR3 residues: CASLAGEGGTEAFF. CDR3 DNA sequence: TGTGCCAGTCTCGCGGGGGAAGGGGGCACTGAAGCTTTCTTT.

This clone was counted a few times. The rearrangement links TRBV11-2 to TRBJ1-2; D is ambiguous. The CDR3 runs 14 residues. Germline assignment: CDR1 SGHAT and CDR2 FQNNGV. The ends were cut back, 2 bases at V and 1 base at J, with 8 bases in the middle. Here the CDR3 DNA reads TGTGCCAGCAGCTTAACAGACTATAACTATGGCTACACCTTC. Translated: CASSLTDYNYGYTF.

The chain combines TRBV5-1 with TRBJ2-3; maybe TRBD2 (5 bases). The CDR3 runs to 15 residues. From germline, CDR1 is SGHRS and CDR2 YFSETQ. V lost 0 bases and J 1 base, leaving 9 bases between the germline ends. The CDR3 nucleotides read TGCGCCAGCAGCTTGGGAGGGTACCGCACAGATACGCAGTATTTT. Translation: CASSLGGYRTDTQYF. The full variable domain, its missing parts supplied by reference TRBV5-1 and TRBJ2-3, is KAGVTQTPRYLIKTRGQQVTLSCSPISGHRSVSWYQQTPGQGLQFLFEYFSETQRNKGNFPGRFSGRQFSNSRSEMNVSTLELGDSALYLCASSLGGYRTDTQYFGPGTRLTVL.

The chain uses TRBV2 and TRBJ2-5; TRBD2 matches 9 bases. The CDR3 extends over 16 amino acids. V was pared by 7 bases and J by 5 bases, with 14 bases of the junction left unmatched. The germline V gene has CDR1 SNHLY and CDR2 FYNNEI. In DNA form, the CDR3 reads TGTGCCAGCACCCGGGGGCGGGGGGGCGGATTCGAGACCCAGTACTTC. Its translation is CASTRGRGGGFETQYF.

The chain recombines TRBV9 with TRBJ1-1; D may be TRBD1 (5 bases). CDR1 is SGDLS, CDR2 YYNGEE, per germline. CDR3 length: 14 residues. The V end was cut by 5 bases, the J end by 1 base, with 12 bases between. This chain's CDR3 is CASSARGGNTEAFF. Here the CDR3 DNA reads TGTGCCAGCAGTGCTAGGGGAGGGAACACTGAAGCTTTCTTT.

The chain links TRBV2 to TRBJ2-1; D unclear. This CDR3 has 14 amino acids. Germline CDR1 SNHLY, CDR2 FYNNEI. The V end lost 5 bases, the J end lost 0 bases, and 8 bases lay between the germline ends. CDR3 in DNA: TGTGCCAGCAGTTTGGTTAGCTCCTACAATGAGCAGTTCTTC. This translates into CASSLVSSYNEQFF. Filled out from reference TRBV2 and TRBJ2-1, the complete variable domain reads EPEVTQTPSHQVTQMGQEVILRCVPISNHLYFYWYRQILGQKVEFLVSFYNNEISEKSEIFDDQFSVERPDGSNFTLKIRSTKLEDSAMYFCASSLVSSYNEQFFGPGTRLTVL.

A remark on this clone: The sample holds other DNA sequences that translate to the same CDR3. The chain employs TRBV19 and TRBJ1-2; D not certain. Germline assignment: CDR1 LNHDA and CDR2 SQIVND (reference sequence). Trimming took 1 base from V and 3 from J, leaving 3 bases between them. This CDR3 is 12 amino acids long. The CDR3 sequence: CASSIGDYGYTF. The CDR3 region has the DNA TGTGCCAGTAGTATAGGAGACTATGGCTACACCTTC. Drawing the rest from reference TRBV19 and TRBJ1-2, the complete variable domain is DGGITQSPKYLFRKEGQNVTLSCEQNLNHDAMYWYRQDPGQGLRLIYYSQIVNDFQKGDIAEGYSVSREKKESFPLTVTSAQKNPTAFYLCASSIGDYGYTFGSGTRLTVV.

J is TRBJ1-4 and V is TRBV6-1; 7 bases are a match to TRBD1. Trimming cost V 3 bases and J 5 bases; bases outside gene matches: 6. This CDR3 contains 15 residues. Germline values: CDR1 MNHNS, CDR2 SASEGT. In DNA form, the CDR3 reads TGTGCCAGCAGTGATAACCAGGGGGTAAATGAAAAACTGTTTTTT. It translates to CASSDNQGVNEKLFF.

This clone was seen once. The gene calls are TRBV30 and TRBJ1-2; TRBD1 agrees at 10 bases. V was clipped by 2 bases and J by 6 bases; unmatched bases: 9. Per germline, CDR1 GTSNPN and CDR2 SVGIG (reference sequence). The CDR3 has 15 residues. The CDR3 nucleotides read TGTGCCTGGAGTCCCGACAGGGGGCGCGCAAATGGCTACACCTTC. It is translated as CAWSPDRGRANGYTF.

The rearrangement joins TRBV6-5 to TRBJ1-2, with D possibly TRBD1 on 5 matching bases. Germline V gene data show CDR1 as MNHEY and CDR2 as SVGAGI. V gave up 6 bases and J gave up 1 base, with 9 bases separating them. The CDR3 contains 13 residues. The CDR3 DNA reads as TGTGCCAGCAGCCGGGACTTTAACTATGGCTACACCTTC. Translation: CASSRDFNYGYTF.

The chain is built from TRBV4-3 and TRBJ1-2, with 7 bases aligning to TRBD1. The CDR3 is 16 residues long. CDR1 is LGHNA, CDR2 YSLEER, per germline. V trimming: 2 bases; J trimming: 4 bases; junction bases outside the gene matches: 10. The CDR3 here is CASSQYARQGGYGYTF. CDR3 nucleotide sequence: TGCGCCAGCAGCCAATACGCGAGACAGGGAGGCTATGGCTACACCTTC.

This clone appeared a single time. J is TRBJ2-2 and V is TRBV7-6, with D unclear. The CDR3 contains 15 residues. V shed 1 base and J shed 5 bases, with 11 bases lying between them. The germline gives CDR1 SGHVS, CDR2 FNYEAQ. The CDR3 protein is CASSLESEWTGELFF. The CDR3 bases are TGTGCCAGCAGCTTAGAATCCGAGTGGACCGGGGAGCTGTTTTTT.

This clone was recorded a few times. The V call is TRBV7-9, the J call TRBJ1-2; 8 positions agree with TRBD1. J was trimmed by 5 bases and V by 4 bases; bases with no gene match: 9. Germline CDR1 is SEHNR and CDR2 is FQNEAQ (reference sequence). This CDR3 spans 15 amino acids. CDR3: CASSSSGQEKYGYTF. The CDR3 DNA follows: TGTGCCAGCAGCTCCTCGGGACAGGAAAAATATGGCTACACCTTC.

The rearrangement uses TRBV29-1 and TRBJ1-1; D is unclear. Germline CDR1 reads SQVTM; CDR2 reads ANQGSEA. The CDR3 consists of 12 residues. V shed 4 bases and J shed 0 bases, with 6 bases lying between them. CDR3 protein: CSVARMNTEAFF. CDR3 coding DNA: TGCAGCGTTGCGCGGATGAACACTGAAGCTTTCTTT.

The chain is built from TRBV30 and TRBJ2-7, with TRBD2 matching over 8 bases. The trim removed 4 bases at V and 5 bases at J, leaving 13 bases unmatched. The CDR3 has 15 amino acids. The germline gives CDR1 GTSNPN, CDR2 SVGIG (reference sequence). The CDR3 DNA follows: TGTGCCTGGAACAAACGGGGGGGGCCATACCACGAGCAGTACTTC. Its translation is CAWNKRGGPYHEQYF.

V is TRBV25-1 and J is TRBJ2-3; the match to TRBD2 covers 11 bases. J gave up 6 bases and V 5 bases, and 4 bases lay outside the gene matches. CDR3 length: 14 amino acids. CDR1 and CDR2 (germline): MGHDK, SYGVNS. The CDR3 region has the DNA TGTGCCAGCAGTCGACTAGCGGGGAGGGATACGCAGTATTTT. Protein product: CASSRLAGRDTQYF.

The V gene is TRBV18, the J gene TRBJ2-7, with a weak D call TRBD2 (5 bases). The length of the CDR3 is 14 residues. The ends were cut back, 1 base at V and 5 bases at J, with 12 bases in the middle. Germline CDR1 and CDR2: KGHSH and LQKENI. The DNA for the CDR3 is TGTGCCAGCTCACCACTAGCGCTTAACGACGAGCAGTACTTC. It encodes CASSPLALNDEQYF.

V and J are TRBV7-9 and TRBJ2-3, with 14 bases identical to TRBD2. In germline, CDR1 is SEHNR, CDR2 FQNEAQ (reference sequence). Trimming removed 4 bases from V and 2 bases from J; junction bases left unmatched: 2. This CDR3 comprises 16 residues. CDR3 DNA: TGTGCCAGCAGCTCGGGACTAGCGGGGGTCACAGATACGCAGTATTTT. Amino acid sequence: CASSSGLAGVTDTQYF.

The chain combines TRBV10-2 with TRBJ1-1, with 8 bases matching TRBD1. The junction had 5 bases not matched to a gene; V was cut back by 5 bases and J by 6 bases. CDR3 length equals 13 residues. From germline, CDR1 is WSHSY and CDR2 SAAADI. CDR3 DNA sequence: TGCGCCAGCAGTACAGGGGGTAATCCTGAAGCTTTCTTT. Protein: CASSTGGNPEAFF.

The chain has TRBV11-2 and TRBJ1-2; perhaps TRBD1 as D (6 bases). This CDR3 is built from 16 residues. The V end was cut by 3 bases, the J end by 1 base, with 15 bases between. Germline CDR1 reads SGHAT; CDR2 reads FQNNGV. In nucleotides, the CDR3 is TGTGCCAGCAGCTTTGTGGGGGCACAGGGTAACTATGGCTACACCTTC. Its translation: CASSFVGAQGNYGYTF. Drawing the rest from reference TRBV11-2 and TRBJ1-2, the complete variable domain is EAGVAQSPRYKIIEKRQSVAFWCNPISGHATLYWYQQILGQGPKLLIQFQNNGVVDDSQLPKDRFSAERLKGVDSTLKIQPAKLEDSAVYLCASSFVGAQGNYGYTFGSGTRLTVV.

The CDR3 sequence: CASSLEASSRANEKLFF. The CDR3 nucleotides read TGCGCCAGCAGCTTGGAGGCGTCATCCAGGGCTAATGAAAAACTGTTTTTT. The chain combines TRBV5-1 with TRBJ1-4, with a possible D match to TRBD1 (5 bases). The CDR3 is made up of 17 amino acids. The germline CDR1 and CDR2 sequences are SGHRS and YFSETQ. V was cut by 0 bases and J by 3 bases, with 15 bases left in between. Full variable domain (missing parts from reference TRBV5-1 and TRBJ1-4): KAGVTQTPRYLIKTRGQQVTLSCSPISGHRSVSWYQQTPGQGLQFLFEYFSETQRNKGNFPGRFSGRQFSNSRSEMNVSTLELGDSALYLCASSLEASSRANEKLFFGSGTQLSVL.

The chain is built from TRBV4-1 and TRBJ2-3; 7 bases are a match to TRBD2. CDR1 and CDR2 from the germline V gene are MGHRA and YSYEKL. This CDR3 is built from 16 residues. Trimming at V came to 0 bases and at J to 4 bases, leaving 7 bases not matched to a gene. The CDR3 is CASSQEPGGRSDTQYF. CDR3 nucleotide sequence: TGCGCCAGCAGCCAAGAGCCGGGGGGAAGGTCAGATACGCAGTATTTT.

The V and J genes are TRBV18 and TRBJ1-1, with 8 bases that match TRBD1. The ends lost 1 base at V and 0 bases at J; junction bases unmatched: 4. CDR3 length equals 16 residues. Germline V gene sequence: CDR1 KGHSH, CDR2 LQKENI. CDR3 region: CASSPQTGQVNTEAFF. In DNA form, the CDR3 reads TGTGCCAGCTCACCACAGACGGGACAGGTGAACACTGAAGCTTTCTTT.

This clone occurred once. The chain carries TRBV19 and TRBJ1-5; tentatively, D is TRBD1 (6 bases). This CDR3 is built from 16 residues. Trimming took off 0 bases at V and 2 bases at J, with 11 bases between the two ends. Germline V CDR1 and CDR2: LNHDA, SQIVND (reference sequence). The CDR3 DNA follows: TGTGCCAGTAGTATAGAACAGGGTTGGGGCAATCAGCCCCAGCATTTT. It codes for CASSIEQGWGNQPQHF.

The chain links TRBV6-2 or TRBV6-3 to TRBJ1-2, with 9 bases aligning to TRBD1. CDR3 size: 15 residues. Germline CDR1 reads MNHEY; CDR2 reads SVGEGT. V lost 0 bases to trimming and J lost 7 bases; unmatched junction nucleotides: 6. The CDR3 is CASSYSTGGDSGYTF. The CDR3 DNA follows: TGTGCCAGCAGTTACTCGACAGGGGGGGATTCTGGCTACACCTTC.

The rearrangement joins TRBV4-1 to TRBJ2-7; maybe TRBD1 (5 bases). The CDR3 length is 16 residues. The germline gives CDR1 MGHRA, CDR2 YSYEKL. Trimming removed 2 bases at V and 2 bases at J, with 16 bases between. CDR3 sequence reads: CASSQLRDAGTYEQYF. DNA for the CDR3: TGCGCCAGCAGCCAACTAAGGGATGCAGGGACCTACGAGCAGTACTTC.

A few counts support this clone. The CDR3 here is CASSPASGDSGNTIYF. CDR3 DNA sequence: TGTGCCAGCAGCCCGGCCTCAGGGGATTCTGGAAACACCATATATTTT. This chain links TRBV7-3 with TRBJ1-3, with D possibly TRBD1 on 6 matching bases. This CDR3 region has 16 residues. Trimming took off 5 bases at V and 1 base at J, with 15 bases between the two ends. From germline, CDR1 is SGHTA and CDR2 FQGTGA.

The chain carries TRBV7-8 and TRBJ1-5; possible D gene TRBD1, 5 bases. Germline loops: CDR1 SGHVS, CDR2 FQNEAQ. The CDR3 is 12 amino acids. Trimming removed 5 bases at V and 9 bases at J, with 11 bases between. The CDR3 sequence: CASSAPQGPQHF. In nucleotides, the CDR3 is TGTGCCAGCAGCGCACCTCAGGGGCCCCAGCATTTT.

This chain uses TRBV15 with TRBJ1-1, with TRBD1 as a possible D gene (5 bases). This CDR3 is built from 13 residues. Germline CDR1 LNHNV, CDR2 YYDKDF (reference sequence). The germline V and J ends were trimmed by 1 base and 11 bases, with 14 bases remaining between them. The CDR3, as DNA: TGTGCCACCAGCAGAGGGAGGGACTACTGGGCTTTCTTT. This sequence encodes CATSRGRDYWAFF.

CDR3 sequence: CASSFGFGNTIYF. In nucleotides, the CDR3 is TGTGCCAGCAGTTTCGGTTTTGGAAACACCATATATTTT. This chain uses TRBV12-3 or TRBV12-4 with TRBJ1-3, with D hard to call. Trimming pared 3 bases from V and 3 bases from J, leaving 6 bases between. CDR3 size: 13 residues.

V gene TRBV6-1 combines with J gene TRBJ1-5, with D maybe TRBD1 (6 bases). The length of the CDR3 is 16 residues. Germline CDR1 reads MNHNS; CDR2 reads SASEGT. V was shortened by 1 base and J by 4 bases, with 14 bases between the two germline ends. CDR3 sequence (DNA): TGTGCCAGCAGTGAAGAGATCTCCAGGGGAAATCAGCCCCAGCATTTT. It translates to CASSEEISRGNQPQHF.